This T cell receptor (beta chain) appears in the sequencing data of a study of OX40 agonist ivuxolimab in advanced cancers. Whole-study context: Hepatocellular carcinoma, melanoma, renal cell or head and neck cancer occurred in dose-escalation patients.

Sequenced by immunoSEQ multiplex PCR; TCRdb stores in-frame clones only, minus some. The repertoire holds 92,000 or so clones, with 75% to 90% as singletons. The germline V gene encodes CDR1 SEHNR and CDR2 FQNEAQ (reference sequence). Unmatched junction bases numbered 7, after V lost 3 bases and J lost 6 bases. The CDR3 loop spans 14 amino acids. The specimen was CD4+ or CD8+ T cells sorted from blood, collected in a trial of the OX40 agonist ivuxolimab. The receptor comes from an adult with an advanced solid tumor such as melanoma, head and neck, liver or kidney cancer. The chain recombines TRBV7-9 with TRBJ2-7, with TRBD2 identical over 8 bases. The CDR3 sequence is CASSFSGGLGEQYF. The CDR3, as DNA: TGTGCCAGCAGCTTCAGCGGGGGACTAGGCGAGCAGTACTTC.